One T cell receptor (beta chain) is described in this entry. Its specificity is unknown. Both 60 Vbeta primers and 13 Jbeta primers went into the PCR. Data came from immunoSEQ multiplex PCR; TCRdb stores just in-frame clones and leaves some out. The data hold approximately 260,000 clones, with 92% observed a single time. The data stem from a study of cytomegalovirus exposure and HLA in healthy donors. Looked up from germline, CDR1 is SGHNT and CDR2 is YYREEE (reference sequence). This CDR3 region has 14 residues. With 7 bases removed from V and 3 bases from J, the gap between germline ends came to 16 bases. Study-wide results and limits: Rarity held for most TCR sequences, but there were some public TCRs that occurred in many donors. CMV serostatus was the sole immune exposure information available. A later analysis found most CMV-associated TCR beta chains apparently HLA-restricted. Association of a missense DCLRE1C variant with TCR beta V- and J-gene trimming was reported in a later analysis.

The rearrangement links TRBV5-4 to TRBJ2-5, with D possibly matching TRBD2 (5 bases). Sequencing input: PBMCs. The TCR originated in a girl aged 2-10 years in good health and CMV-seronegative. CDR3 nucleotides: TGTGCCAGCCACGCGGTGGGAGTAGAAGAGACCCAGTACTTC. This codes for CASHAVGVEETQYF.